A single sample is the source of the 18 T cell receptor beta chains below, sequenced in a study of T cells of healthy individuals. TCRdb reprocessed the 5' RACE reads with MiXCR, giving one entry per CDR3 protein. The sample lists around 80,000 distinct CDR3 sequences, roughly 5% occurring once. The source of these receptors is a female donor in good health.

Many counts were recorded for this clonotype. The chain couples TRBV20-1 to TRBJ1-5; weak D call: TRBD1 (5 bases). The CDR3 consists of 16 residues. The V end lost 1 base, the J end lost 5 bases, and 18 bases lay between the germline ends. Germline loops: CDR1 DFQATT, CDR2 SNEGSKA (reference sequence). As DNA, the CDR3 is TGCAGTGCTAGAGTGACAGAAATTAGAGGGGATCAGCCCCAGCATTTT. Protein: CSARVTEIRGDQPQHF.

This clonotype was picked up a small number of times. The rearrangement uses TRBV6-1 and TRBJ2-7, with TRBD1 identical over 8 bases. V trimming: 7 bases; J trimming: 3 bases; junction bases outside the gene matches: 8. CDR3 length: 14 residues. Germline V lookup: CDR1 MNHNS, CDR2 SASEGT. CDR3: CASNTGTGSYEQYF. CDR3 DNA sequence: TGTGCCAGCAACACCGGGACAGGAAGCTACGAGCAGTACTTC.

This clonotype has more than one count but fewer than ten. The chain carries TRBV27 and TRBJ2-2, with D unresolved. V gave up 2 bases and J gave up 0 bases, with 7 bases separating them. Germline CDR1 and CDR2: MNHEY and SMNVEV (reference sequence). The CDR3 sequence is 15 residues long. The chain's CDR3 is CASSLLGSNTGELFF. The CDR3 DNA reads TGTGCCAGCAGTTTACTGGGGTCGAACACCGGGGAGCTGTTTTTT.

In its sample, this clonotype was seen many times. V and J are TRBV7-2 and TRBJ1-3; 8 nucleotides agree with TRBD1. The CDR3 runs to 15 residues. V trimming: 4 bases; J trimming: 7 bases; junction bases outside the gene matches: 9. Per germline, CDR1 SGHTA and CDR2 FQGNSA. The CDR3, as DNA: TGTGCCAGCAGCTCCGCTAACGGACAGGGCAACACCATATATTTT. This sequence encodes CASSSANGQGNTIYF.

This clonotype has more than one count but fewer than ten. The chain has TRBV13 and TRBJ1-6; D call uncertain. V lost 2 bases and J 9 bases, leaving 14 bases between the germline ends. The CDR3 is 15 residues long. CDR1 PRHDT and CDR2 FYEKMQ come from the germline V gene (reference sequence). The chain's CDR3 is CASSLRALKGSPLHF. The CDR3, as DNA: TGTGCCAGCAGCTTACGAGCTCTTAAGGGTTCACCCCTCCACTTT.

This clonotype was found many times. The chain is built from TRBV20-1 and TRBJ1-1, with no clear D. In germline, CDR1 is DFQATT, CDR2 SNEGSKA (reference sequence). This CDR3 spans 15 amino acids. Trimming removed 5 bases from V and 1 base from J, with 17 bases in between. The CDR3 is CSAERPETGNTEAFF. CDR3 sequence (DNA): TGCAGTGCTGAAAGGCCAGAGACGGGGAACACTGAAGCTTTCTTT.

This clonotype showed up many times. The chain has TRBV12-3 or TRBV12-4 and TRBJ2-7; D is uncertain. Trimming removed 5 bases from V and 7 bases from J, with 15 bases in between. This CDR3 is built from 13 residues. CDR3 residues: CASSIGVVNEQYF. DNA of the CDR3: TGTGCCAGCAGTATAGGCGTAGTGAATGAGCAGTACTTC.

In this sample, this clonotype turned up many times. This chain joins TRBV6-5 and TRBJ2-1, with 8 bases matching TRBD2. Germline V gives CDR1 MNHEY, CDR2 SVGAGI. The CDR3 runs 13 residues. J gave up 4 bases and V 8 bases, and 4 bases lay outside the gene matches. CDR3 sequence (DNA): TGTGCCAGCCGGGAGGGATGGTACAATGAGCAGTTCTTC. This sequence encodes CASREGWYNEQFF.

The chain uses TRBV6-2 or TRBV6-3 and TRBJ2-3, with TRBD2 matching over 7 bases. Germline CDR1 and CDR2: MNHEY and SVGEGT. V trimming: 7 bases; J trimming: 3 bases; junction bases outside the gene matches: 16. CDR3 length equals 17 residues. CDR3 amino acids: CASTQSRSGVRTDTQYF. The DNA of the CDR3 is TGTGCCAGCACCCAAAGTCGCAGCGGGGTTAGAACAGATACGCAGTATTTT.

This chain uses TRBV7-2 with TRBJ2-3; 13 bases line up with TRBD2. The CDR3 runs 15 residues. Germline V gene lookup returns CDR1 SGHTA and CDR2 FQGNSA. The junction had 7 bases not matched to a gene; V was cut back by 3 bases and J by 10 bases. The CDR3: CASSFAGLAGEAQYF. CDR3 sequence (DNA): TGTGCCAGCAGCTTCGCTGGACTAGCGGGAGAAGCGCAGTATTTT.

V and J are TRBV27 and TRBJ2-1, with TRBD1 matching over 8 bases. The V gene's germline CDR1 is MNHEY and CDR2 SMNVEV (reference sequence). V dropped 0 bases and J dropped 1; count of bases not matched to a gene: 5. This CDR3 has 17 residues. Here the CDR3 DNA reads TGTGCCAGCAGTTTATCGACAGGGGTTACGTCCTACAATGAGCAGTTCTTC. Its protein product is CASSLSTGVTSYNEQFF.

This clonotype was observed many times. The rearrangement links TRBV7-2 to TRBJ2-5; D is undetermined. Trimming took off 4 bases at V and 2 bases at J, with 11 bases between the two ends. Germline assignment: CDR1 SGHTA and CDR2 FQGNSA. This CDR3 region has 14 residues. The CDR3 here is CASSSPGPQETQYF. The CDR3 nucleotides read TGTGCCAGCAGCTCTCCGGGCCCGCAAGAGACCCAGTACTTC.

There are many counts of this clonotype. V gene TRBV18 combines with J gene TRBJ2-5; the D is unclear. From germline, CDR1 is KGHSH and CDR2 LQKENI. The V end lost 1 base, the J end lost 1 base, and 1 base lay between the germline ends. CDR3 length: 12 residues. In DNA, the CDR3 is TGTGCCAGCTCACCACTCCAAGAGACCCAGTACTTC. Its protein product is CASSPLQETQYF.

There are a few counts of this clonotype. The chain uses TRBV12-3 or TRBV12-4 and TRBJ1-5; D uncertain. The CDR3 sequence is 13 residues long. V lost 7 bases and J 3 bases, leaving 10 bases between the germline ends. CDR3 sequence (DNA): TGTGCCAGCACCCTTTATTACAATCAGCCCCAGCATTTT. As protein: CASTLYYNQPQHF.

The rearrangement joins TRBV27 to TRBJ2-6; unclear D gene. CDR1 is MNHEY, CDR2 SMNVEV, per germline (reference sequence). The CDR3 runs to 17 residues. V was shortened by 5 bases and J by 1 base, with 15 bases between the two germline ends. DNA for the CDR3: TGTGCCAGCAGTGCCATCCCAAGAGTATCTGGGGCCAACGTCCTGACTTTC. This codes for CASSAIPRVSGANVLTF.

This clonotype occurred many times. The chain combines TRBV11-2 with TRBJ1-2, with D unclear. Trimming cost V 4 bases and J 7 bases, with 16 bases left between them. The CDR3 has 14 amino acids. The germline gives CDR1 SGHAT, CDR2 FQNNGV. In DNA form, the CDR3 reads TGTGCCAGCAGCTCCCAAGGAACCTCCTTTGGCTACACCTTC. As protein: CASSSQGTSFGYTF.

This clonotype was picked up many times. V is TRBV15 and J is TRBJ1-2; D is uncertain. This CDR3 comprises 13 residues. Trimming cost V 3 bases and J 2 bases, with 7 bases left between them. Per germline, CDR1 LNHNV and CDR2 YYDKDF (reference sequence). CDR3 in amino acids: CATSRGGNYGYTF. CDR3 in DNA: TGTGCCACCAGCAGGGGAGGGAACTATGGCTACACCTTC.

The genes are TRBV6-4 and TRBJ2-6; D might be TRBD2 (5 bases). This CDR3 is 16 amino acids long. Germline CDR1 reads MRHNA; CDR2 reads SNTAGT. Trimming shortened V by 2 bases and J by 0 bases, and 8 bases separated the two germline ends. CDR3 sequence reads: CASSDAGVSGANVLTF. Here the CDR3 DNA reads TGTGCCAGCAGTGACGCCGGGGTCTCTGGGGCCAACGTCCTGACTTTC.